This T cell receptor (beta chain) is drawn from a study of T cell changes during pregnancy in multiple sclerosis. The data were produced by immunoSEQ multiplex PCR, yet TCRdb's version contains in-frame clones alone and is incomplete. The repertoire holds some 71,000 clones, with roughly 91% as singletons. The V gene lost 6 bases and the J gene lost 1 base, with 18 bases spanning the gap. The CDR3 length is 16 residues. The V gene's germline CDR1 is MNHEY and CDR2 SMNVEV (reference sequence). This material consisted of CD4+ T cells from peripheral blood mononuclear cells, taken in the third trimester of pregnancy. The chain has TRBV27 and TRBJ1-1; the D gene is possibly TRBD1 (5 bases). The TCR was taken from a female donor in good health, enrolled as a control in a pregnancy study. The DNA of the CDR3 is TGTGCCAGCAGGTGGGGGTTGCGGGGGGGGAACACTGAAGCTTTCTTT. It is translated as CASRWGLRGGNTEAFF.